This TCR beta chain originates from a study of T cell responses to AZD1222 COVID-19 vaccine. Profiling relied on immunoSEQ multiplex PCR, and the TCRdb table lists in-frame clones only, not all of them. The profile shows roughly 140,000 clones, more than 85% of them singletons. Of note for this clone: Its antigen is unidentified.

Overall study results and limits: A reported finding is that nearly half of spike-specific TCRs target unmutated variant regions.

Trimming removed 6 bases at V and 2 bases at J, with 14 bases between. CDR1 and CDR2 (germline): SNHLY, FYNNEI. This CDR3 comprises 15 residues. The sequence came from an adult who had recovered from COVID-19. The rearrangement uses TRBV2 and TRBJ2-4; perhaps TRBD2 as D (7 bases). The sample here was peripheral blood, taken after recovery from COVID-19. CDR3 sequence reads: CASRDRAGPKNIQYF. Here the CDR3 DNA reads TGTGCCAGCAGGGACAGAGCGGGGCCCAAAAACATTCAGTACTTC. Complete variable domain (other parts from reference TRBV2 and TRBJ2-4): EPEVTQTPSHQVTQMGQEVILRCVPISNHLYFYWYRQILGQKVEFLVSFYNNEISEKSEIFDDQFSVERPDGSNFTLKIRSTKLEDSAMYFCASRDRAGPKNIQYFGAGTRLSVL.